The clone carrying this TCR beta chain was picked up many times. These data originate in a study of blood T cells in healthy people across ages. At the level of the study: For every two T cells, template switching captured about one barcoded beta molecule.

Alongside a J-beta primer mix, a sample-barcoded 5' primer served in a second PCR lasting about 6 to 11 cycles. TCRdb reanalysed the 5' RACE reads using MiXCR and keeps one entry per CDR3 protein. Among 550,000 to 750,000 distinct CDR3 sequences, approximately 21% were seen once, and the ten largest hold 3% to 4%. This sequence was found in a man in his 70s in good health. The sequenced material came from blood.

In DNA form, the CDR3 reads TGTGCCAGCAGCTCAGTAGGCAATGAGCAGTTCTTC. Translated, it gives CASSSVGNEQFF. This sequence joins TRBV9 and TRBJ2-1, with D unresolved. The V and J ends lost 4 bases and 6 bases respectively, with 8 bases between them. The germline V gene has CDR1 SGDLS and CDR2 YYNGEE. This CDR3 has 12 residues.